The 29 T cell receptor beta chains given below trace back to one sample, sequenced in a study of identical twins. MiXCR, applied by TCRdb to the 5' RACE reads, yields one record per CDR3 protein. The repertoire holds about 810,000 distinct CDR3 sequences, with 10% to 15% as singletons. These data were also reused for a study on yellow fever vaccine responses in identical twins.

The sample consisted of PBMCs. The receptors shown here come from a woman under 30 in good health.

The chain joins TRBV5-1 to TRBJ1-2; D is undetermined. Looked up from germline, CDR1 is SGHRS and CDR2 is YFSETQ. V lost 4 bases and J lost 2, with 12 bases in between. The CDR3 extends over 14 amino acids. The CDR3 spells CASSPAGENYGYTF. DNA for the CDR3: TGCGCCAGCAGCCCGGCTGGGGAAAACTATGGCTACACCTTC. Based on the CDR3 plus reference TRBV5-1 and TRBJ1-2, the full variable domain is KAGVTQTPRYLIKTRGQQVTLSCSPISGHRSVSWYQQTPGQGLQFLFEYFSETQRNKGNFPGRFSGRQFSNSRSEMNVSTLELGDSALYLCASSPAGENYGYTFGSGTRLTVV.

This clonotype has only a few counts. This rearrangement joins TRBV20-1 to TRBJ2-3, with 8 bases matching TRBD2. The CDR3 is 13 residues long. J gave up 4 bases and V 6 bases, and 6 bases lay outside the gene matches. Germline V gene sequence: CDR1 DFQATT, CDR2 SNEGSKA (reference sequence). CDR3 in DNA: TGCAGTGCCCAGGCGGGGGGATCAGATACGCAGTATTTT. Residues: CSAQAGGSDTQYF.

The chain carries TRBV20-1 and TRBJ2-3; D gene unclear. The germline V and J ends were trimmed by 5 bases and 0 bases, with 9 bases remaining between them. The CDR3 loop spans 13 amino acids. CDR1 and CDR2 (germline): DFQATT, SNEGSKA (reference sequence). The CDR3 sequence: CSAETRSTDTQYF. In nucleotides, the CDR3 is TGCAGTGCTGAGACTCGCAGCACAGATACGCAGTATTTT.

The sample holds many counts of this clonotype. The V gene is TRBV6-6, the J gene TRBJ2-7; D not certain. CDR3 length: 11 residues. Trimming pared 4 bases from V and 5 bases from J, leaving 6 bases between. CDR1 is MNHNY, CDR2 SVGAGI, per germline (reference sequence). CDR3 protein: CASSLSDEQYF. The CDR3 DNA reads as TGTGCCAGCAGTTTGTCGGACGAGCAGTACTTC.

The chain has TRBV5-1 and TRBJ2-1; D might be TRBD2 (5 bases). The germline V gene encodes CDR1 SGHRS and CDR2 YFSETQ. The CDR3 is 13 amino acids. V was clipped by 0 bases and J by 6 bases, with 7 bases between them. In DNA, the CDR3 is TGCGCCAGCAGCTTGGAACTAGTCAATGAGCAGTTCTTC. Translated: CASSLELVNEQFF. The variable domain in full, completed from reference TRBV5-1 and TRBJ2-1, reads KAGVTQTPRYLIKTRGQQVTLSCSPISGHRSVSWYQQTPGQGLQFLFEYFSETQRNKGNFPGRFSGRQFSNSRSEMNVSTLELGDSALYLCASSLELVNEQFFGPGTRLTVL.

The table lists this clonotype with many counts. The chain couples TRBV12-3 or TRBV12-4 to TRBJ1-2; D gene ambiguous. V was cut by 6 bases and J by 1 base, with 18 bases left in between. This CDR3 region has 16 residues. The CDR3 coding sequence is TGTGCCAGCAGGTGGGCCGTTGGAGGCATTAACTATGGCTACACCTTC. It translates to CASRWAVGGINYGYTF.

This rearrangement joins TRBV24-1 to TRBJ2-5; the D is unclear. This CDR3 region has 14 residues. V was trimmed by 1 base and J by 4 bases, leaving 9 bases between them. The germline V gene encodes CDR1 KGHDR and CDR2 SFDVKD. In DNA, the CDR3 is TGTGCCACCAGTGATTTCAGCGCGTCAGAGACCCAGTACTTC. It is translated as CATSDFSASETQYF.

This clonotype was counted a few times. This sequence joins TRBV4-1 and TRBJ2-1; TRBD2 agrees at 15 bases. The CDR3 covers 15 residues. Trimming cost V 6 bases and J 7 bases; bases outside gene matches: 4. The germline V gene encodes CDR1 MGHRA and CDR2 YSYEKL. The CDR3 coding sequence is TGCGCCAGCAGAAGGACTAGCGGGGGGGGTAATGAGCAGTTCTTC. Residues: CASRRTSGGGNEQFF.

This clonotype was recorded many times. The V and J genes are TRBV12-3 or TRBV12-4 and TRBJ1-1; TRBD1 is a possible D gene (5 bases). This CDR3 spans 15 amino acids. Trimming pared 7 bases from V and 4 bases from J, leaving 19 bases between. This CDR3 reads CASTPVGASVTEAFF. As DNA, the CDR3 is TGTGCCAGCACTCCGGTTGGGGCAAGTGTCACTGAAGCTTTCTTT.

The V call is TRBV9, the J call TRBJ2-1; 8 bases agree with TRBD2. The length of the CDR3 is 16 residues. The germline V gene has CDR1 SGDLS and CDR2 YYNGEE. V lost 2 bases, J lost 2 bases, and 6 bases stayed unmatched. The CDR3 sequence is CASSVSSGEPYNEQFF. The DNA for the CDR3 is TGTGCCAGCAGCGTGAGTAGCGGGGAACCCTACAATGAGCAGTTCTTC.

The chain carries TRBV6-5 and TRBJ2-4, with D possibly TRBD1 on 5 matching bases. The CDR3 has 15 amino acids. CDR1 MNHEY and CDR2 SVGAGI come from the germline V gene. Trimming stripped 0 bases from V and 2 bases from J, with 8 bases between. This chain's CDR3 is CASSYSAGSKNIQYF. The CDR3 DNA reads TGTGCCAGCAGTTACTCAGCAGGGTCCAAAAACATTCAGTACTTC.

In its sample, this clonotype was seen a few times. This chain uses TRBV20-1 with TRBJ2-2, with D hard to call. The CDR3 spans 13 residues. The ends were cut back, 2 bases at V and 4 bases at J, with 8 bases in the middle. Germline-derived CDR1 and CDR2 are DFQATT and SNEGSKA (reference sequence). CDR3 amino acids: CSARWGSTGELFF. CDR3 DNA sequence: TGCAGTGCTAGATGGGGTTCCACCGGGGAGCTGTTTTTT.

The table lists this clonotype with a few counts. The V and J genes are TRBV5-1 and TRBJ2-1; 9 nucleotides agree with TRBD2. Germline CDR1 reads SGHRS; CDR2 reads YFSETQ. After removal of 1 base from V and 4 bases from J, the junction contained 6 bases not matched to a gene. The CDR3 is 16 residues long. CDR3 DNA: TGCGCCAGCAGCTTGCGGGCGGGGGGGGAATACAATGAGCAGTTCTTC. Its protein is CASSLRAGGEYNEQFF.

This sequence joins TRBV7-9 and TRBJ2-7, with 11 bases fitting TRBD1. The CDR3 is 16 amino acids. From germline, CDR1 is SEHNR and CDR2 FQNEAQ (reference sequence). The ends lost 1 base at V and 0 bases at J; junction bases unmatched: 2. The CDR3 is CASSLGTGGTSYEQYF. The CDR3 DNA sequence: TGTGCCAGCAGCTTAGGGACAGGGGGCACCTCCTACGAGCAGTACTTC. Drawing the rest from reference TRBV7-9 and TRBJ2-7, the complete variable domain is DTGVSQNPRHKITKRGQNVTFRCDPISEHNRLYWYRQTLGQGPEFLTYFQNEAQLEKSRLLSDRFSAERPKGSFSTLEIQRTEQGDSAMYLCASSLGTGGTSYEQYFGPGTRLTVT.

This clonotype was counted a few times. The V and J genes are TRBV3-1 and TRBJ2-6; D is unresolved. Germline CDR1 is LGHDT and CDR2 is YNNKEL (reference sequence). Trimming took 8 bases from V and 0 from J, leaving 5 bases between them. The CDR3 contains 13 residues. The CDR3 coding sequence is TGTGCCAGCCTGGGCTCTGGGGCCAACGTCCTGACTTTC. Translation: CASLGSGANVLTF.

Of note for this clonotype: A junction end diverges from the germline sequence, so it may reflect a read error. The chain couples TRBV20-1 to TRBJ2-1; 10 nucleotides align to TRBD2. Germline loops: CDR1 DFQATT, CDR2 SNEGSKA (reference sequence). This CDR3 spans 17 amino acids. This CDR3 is CCARFTLTSGTYNEQFF. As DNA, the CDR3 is TGCTGTGCTAGATTTACCTTAACTAGCGGGACCTACAATGAGCAGTTCTTC.

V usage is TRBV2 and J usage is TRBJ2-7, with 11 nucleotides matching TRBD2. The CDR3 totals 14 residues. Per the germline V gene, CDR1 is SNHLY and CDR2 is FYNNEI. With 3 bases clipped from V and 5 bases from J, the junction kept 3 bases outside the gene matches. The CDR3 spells CASSEGLADDEQYF. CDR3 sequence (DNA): TGTGCCAGCAGTGAGGGACTAGCGGATGACGAGCAGTACTTC.

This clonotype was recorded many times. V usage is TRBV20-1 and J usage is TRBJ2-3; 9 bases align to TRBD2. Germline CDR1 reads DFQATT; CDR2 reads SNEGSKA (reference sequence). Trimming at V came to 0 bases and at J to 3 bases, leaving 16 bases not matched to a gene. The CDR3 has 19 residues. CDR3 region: CSARDSLAGYTGGTDTQYF. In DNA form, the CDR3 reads TGCAGTGCTAGAGATAGTCTAGCGGGATACACAGGAGGTACAGATACGCAGTATTTT.

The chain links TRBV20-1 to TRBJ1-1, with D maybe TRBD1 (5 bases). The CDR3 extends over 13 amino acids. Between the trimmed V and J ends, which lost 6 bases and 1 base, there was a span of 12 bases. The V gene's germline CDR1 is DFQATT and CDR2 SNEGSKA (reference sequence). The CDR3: CSAGTLQNTEAFF. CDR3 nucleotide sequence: TGCAGTGCCGGGACCCTCCAGAACACTGAAGCTTTCTTT.

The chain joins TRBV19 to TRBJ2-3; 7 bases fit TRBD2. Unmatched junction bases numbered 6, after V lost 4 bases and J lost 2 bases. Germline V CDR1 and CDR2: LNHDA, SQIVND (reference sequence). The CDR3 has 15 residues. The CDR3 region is CASSTSSGPTDTQYF. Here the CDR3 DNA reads TGTGCCAGTAGTACCTCTAGCGGTCCCACAGATACGCAGTATTTT.

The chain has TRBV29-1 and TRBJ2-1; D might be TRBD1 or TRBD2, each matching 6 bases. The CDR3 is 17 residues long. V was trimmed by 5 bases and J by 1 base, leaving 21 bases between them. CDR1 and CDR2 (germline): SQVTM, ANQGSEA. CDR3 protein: CSVPGEGFRGSYNEQFF. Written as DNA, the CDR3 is TGCAGCGTTCCAGGGGAAGGATTTCGGGGGTCCTACAATGAGCAGTTCTTC.

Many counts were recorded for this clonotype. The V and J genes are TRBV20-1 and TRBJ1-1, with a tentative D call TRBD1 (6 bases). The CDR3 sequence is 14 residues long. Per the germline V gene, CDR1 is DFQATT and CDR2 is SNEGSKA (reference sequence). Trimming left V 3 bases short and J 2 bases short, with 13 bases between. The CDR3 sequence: CSASRGTFNTEAFF. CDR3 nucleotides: TGCAGTGCTAGTCGAGGGACATTTAACACTGAAGCTTTCTTT.

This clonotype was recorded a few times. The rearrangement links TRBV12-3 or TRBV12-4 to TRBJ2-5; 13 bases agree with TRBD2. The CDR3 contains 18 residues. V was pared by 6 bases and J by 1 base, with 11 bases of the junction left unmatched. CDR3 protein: CASRDTGGLAGFQETQYF. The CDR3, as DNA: TGTGCCAGCAGAGACACAGGGGGACTAGCGGGATTCCAAGAGACCCAGTACTTC.

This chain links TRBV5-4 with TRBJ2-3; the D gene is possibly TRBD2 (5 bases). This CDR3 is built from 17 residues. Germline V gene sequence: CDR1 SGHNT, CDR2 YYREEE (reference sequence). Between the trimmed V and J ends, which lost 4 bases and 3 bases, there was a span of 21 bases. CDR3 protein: CASSSRLNPGGTDTQYF. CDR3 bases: TGTGCCAGCAGCAGCCGTCTCAACCCGGGCGGGACAGATACGCAGTATTTT.

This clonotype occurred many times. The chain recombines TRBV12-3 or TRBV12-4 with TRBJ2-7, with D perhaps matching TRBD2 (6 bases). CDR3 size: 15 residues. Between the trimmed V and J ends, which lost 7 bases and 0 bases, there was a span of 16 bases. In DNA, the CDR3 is TGTGCCAGCAAGTATGGAGGCGGGGACTCCTACGAGCAGTACTTC. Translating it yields CASKYGGGDSYEQYF.

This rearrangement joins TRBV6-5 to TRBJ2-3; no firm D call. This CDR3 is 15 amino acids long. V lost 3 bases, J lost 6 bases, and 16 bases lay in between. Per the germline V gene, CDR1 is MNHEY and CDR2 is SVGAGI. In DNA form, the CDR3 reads TGTGCCAGCAGTTATTGGGTAGAGACATCGGATACGCAGTATTTT. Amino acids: CASSYWVETSDTQYF.

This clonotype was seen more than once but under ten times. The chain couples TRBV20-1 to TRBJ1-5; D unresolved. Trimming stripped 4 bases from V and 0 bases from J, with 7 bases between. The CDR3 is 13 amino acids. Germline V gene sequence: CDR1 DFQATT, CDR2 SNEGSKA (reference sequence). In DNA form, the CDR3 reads TGCAGTGCTATCACGGATAGCAATCAGCCCCAGCATTTT. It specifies CSAITDSNQPQHF.

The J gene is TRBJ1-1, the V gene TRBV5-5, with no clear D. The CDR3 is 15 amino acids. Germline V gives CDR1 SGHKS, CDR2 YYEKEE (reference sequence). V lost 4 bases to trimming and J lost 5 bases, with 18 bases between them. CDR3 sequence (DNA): TGTGCCAGCAGCATACGCCGTCAGGTTAATACTGAAGCTTTCTTT. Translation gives CASSIRRQVNTEAFF.

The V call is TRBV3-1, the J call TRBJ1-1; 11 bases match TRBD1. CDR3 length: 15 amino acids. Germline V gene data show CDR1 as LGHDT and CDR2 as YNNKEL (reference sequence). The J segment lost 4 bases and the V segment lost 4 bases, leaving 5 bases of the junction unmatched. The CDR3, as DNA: TGTGCCAGCAGCCGAGCCGGGACAGGGGGCACTGAAGCTTTCTTT. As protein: CASSRAGTGGTEAFF. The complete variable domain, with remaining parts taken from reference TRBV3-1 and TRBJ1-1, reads DTAVSQTPKYLVTQMGNDKSIKCEQNLGHDTMYWYKQDSKKFLKIMFSYNNKELIINETVPNRFSPKSPDKAHLNLHINSLELGDSAVYFCASSRAGTGGTEAFFGQGTRLTVV.